The rows below give T cell receptor beta chains drawn from one sample of a study of blood T cell repertoires in COVID-19. The protocol was immunoSEQ multiplex PCR, while the TCRdb copy is restricted to in-frame clones and leaves out a portion. The table has about 260,000 clones, approximately 87% seen once; the top ten hold approximately 1.6%. Sequencing was carried out using peripheral blood. These TCRs come from a woman between 40 and 55 years old who had recovered from COVID-19. Both conserved end residues are part of each CDR3. The D gene is left open where the match is weak. Where a row states a size, it is once, few, many or the class of an expanded clone; other rows omit it.

TRBJ1-1 | few | TRBV10-1 | - | TGCGCCAGCAGTGACCAGGGTAATGAAGCTTTCTTT | CASSDQGNEAFF
TRBJ1-1 | - | TRBV7-9 | - | TGTGCCAGCAGCTTAGAAGGGGGCACTGAAGCTTTCTTT | CASSLEGGTEAFF
TRBJ2-7 | - | TRBV10-3 | - | TGTGCCTCCGGGACACAAACCTACGAGCAGTACTTC | CASGTQTYEQYF
TRBJ1-6 | - | TRBV11-2 | - | TGTGCCAGCAGCTTAGATTTGGGGGCTGCCCTCCACTTT | CASSLDLGAALHF
TRBJ1-5 | - | TRBV6-5 | TRBD1 | TGTGCCAGCAGTCCGAGGACAGGTAGCAATCAGCCCCAGCATTTT | CASSPRTGSNQPQHF
TRBJ2-2 | once | TRBV27 | - | TGTGCCAGCAGTCCCCAGACTACCGGGGAGCTGTTTTTT | CASSPQTTGELFF
TRBJ2-2 | - | TRBV27 | TRBD1 | TGTGCCAGCAGTGTCATGACAGGGGTCGGGGAGCTGTTTTTT | CASSVMTGVGELFF
TRBJ1-1 | - | TRBV2 | TRBD1 | TGTGCCAGCAGATGGGACAGGGGAGAAGCTTTCTTT | CASRWDRGEAFF
TRBJ2-2 | - | TRBV11-3 | - | TGTGCCAGCAGCCCCGGTGGGCCGAACACCGGGGAGCTGTTTTTT | CASSPGGPNTGELFF
TRBJ1-3 | - | TRBV2 | TRBD1 | TGTGCCAGCAGCTTGCAGGGGGCATCTGGAAACACCATATATTTT | CASSLQGASGNTIYF
TRBJ2-1 | - | TRBV3-1/TRBV3-2 | TRBD2 | TGTGCCAGCAGCCAAGAAACTAGCGGGCCGCGGGAGCAGTTCTTC | CASSQETSGPREQFF
TRBJ2-1 | - | TRBV28 | - | TGTGCCAGCAGCACCGCCCTAAAGAGGAATGAGCAGTTCTTC | CASSTALKRNEQFF
TRBJ1-2 | - | TRBV7-2 | - | TGTGCCAGCAGCTTAAATCCAGGGCTATATGGCTACACCTTC | CASSLNPGLYGYTF
TRBJ2-2 | - | TRBV5-4 | - | TGTGCCAGCGTACAGGCAAACACCGGGGAGCTGTTTTTT | CASVQANTGELFF
TRBJ1-6 | - | TRBV6-5 | TRBD1 | TGTGCCAGCAGGGGGGACAGGAACTATAATTCACCCCTCCACTTT | CASRGDRNYNSPLHF
TRBJ1-4 | - | TRBV20-1 | - | TGCAGTGCCAGTACAGGGTTGGCTAATGAAAAACTGTTTTTT | CSASTGLANEKLFF
TRBJ2-5 | - | TRBV9 | TRBD2 | TGTGCCAGCAGCGTAGCGGGACTAGCTCCCAAAGAGACCCAGTACTTC | CASSVAGLAPKETQYF
TRBJ2-7 | - | TRBV12-5 | TRBD1 | TGTGCTAGTGGTTTACAGGGGGCCTACGAGCAGTACTTC | CASGLQGAYEQYF
TRBJ1-4 | - | TRBV5-1 | - | TGCGCCAGCAGCCAGGCTACAGGGTACCGGGAAAAACTGTTTTTT | CASSQATGYREKLFF
TRBJ1-1 | - | TRBV4-1 | - | TGCGCCAGCAGCCAAAAGAGCAACAGGGCCGGTGAAGCTTTCTTT | CASSQKSNRAGEAFF
TRBJ1-1 | - | TRBV16 | - | TGTGCCAGCAGCCAATCCGGGAGGTCGCACACTGAAGCTTTCTTT | CASSQSGRSHTEAFF
TRBJ2-6 | - | TRBV14 | - | TGTGCCAGCAGCGATCTATCTGGGGCCAACGTCCTGACTTTC | CASSDLSGANVLTF
TRBJ1-5 | once | TRBV11-2 | - | TGTGCCAGCAGCTTATCGGGGGGGCAGCAGCCCCAGCATTTT | CASSLSGGQQPQHF
TRBJ2-1 | - | TRBV11-3 | - | TGTGCCAGCAGCTTTAGGCGGGATGGCAATGAGCAGTTCTTC | CASSFRRDGNEQFF
TRBJ1-1 | - | TRBV10-3 | - | TGTGCCATCAGTGAGTTAGGGGGGAACACTGAAGCTTTCTTT | CAISELGGNTEAFF
TRBJ2-1 | - | TRBV5-1 | TRBD1 | TGCGCCAGCAGCTTAGGGACAGGGAACTACAATGAGCAGTTCTTC | CASSLGTGNYNEQFF
TRBJ1-2 | - | TRBV20-1 | - | TGCAGTGCTAGTAGCCAGGGAGGCTACACCTTC | CSASSQGGYTF